These 5 T cell receptor beta chains originate from one sample sequenced in a study of T cell responses to AZD1222 COVID-19 vaccine. Profiled with immunoSEQ multiplex PCR; TCRdb holds only in-frame clones, not every one. The data contain roughly 130,000 clones, roughly 87% of them singletons. Sequenced material: peripheral blood, taken on day 0 of AZD1222 vaccination. Receptors were obtained from an adult in good health.

This clone was seen just once. V gene TRBV28 combines with J gene TRBJ2-7, with unresolved D. Germline CDR1 reads MDHEN; CDR2 reads SYDVKM. Deletions cut 6 bases from V and 2 bases from J, with 20 bases between. CDR3 size: 16 residues. CDR3 residues: CASRVQPGYKAYEQYF. For the CDR3, the DNA is TGTGCCAGCAGAGTTCAACCCGGATACAAAGCCTACGAGCAGTACTTC. Filled out from reference TRBV28 and TRBJ2-7, the complete variable domain reads DVKVTQSSRYLVKRTGEKVFLECVQDMDHENMFWYRQDPGLGLRLIYFSYDVKMKEKGDIPEGYSVSREKKERFSLILESASTNQTSMYLCASRVQPGYKAYEQYFGPGTRLTVT.

The chain recombines TRBV3-1 (or the pseudogene TRBV3-2) with TRBJ2-7, with TRBD1 matching 9 bases. This CDR3 is 15 amino acids long. Germline-derived CDR1 and CDR2 are LGHDT and YNNKEL (reference sequence). V lost 5 bases and J lost 3; bases outside the gene matches: 8. The CDR3 loop reads CASSSPGTGIYEQYF. The CDR3 DNA is TGTGCCAGCAGCTCACCCGGGACAGGGATCTACGAGCAGTACTTC.

This clone occurred once. The J gene is TRBJ1-1, the V gene TRBV7-2, with TRBD1 matching 10 bases. Germline-derived CDR1 and CDR2 are SGHTA and FQGNSA. CDR3 length: 15 residues. V lost 1 base, J lost 3 bases, and 2 bases stayed unmatched. The CDR3 reads CASSLVGTGDTEAFF. As DNA, the CDR3 is TGTGCCAGCAGCTTAGTGGGGACAGGGGACACTGAAGCTTTCTTT.

This chain joins TRBV5-1 and TRBJ1-2, with 10 bases lining up with TRBD1. The CDR3 totals 14 residues. The germline V gene encodes CDR1 SGHRS and CDR2 YFSETQ. The trim removed 4 bases at V and 3 bases at J, leaving 3 bases unmatched. The CDR3 nucleotides are TGCGCCAGCAGCCCCGGGACAGGGGACTATGGCTACACCTTC. Translation gives CASSPGTGDYGYTF. The whole variable domain, filled in from reference TRBV5-1 and TRBJ1-2, reads KAGVTQTPRYLIKTRGQQVTLSCSPISGHRSVSWYQQTPGQGLQFLFEYFSETQRNKGNFPGRFSGRQFSNSRSEMNVSTLELGDSALYLCASSPGTGDYGYTFGSGTRLTVV.

The chain combines TRBV28 with TRBJ2-3, with D possibly matching TRBD2 (7 bases). CDR1 and CDR2 (germline): MDHEN, SYDVKM. Trimming cost V 8 bases and J 7 bases, with 22 bases left between them. CDR3 length: 15 residues. CDR3 DNA: TGTGCCAGCTCCCAGCGGGGACCAAGGGGGAATACGCAGTATTTT. Its protein product is CASSQRGPRGNTQYF.